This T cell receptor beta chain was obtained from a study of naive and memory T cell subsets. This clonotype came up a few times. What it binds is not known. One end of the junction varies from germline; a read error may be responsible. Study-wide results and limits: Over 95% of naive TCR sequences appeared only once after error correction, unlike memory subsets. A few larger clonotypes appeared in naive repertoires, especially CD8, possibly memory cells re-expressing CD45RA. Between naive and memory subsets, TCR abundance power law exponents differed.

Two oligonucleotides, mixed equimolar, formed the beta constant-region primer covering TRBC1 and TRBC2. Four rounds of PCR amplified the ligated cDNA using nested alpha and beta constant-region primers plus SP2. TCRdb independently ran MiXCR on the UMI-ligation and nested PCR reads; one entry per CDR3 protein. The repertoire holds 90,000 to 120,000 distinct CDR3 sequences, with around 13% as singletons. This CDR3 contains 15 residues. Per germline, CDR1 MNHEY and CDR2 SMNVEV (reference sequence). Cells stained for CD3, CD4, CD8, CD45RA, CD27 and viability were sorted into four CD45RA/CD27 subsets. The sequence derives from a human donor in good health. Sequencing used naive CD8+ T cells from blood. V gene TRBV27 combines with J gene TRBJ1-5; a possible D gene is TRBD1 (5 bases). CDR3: CTSRSPGTRNQPQHF. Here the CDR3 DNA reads TGCACCAGCAGGTCCCCCGGGACTAGGAATCAGCCCCAGCATTTT.